These 22 T cell receptor beta chains originate from one sample sequenced in a study of beta chain features in type 1 diabetes. Study findings and constraints: Significant though moderate, a shortening of TCRB CDR3s appeared in all four CD4+ subsets of Type 1 diabetes patients.

The study reverse transcribed the entire isolated RNA, so it sequenced expressed TCRB transcripts. Profiling relied on immunoSEQ multiplex PCR, and the TCRdb table lists in-frame clones only, not all of them. This table has about 130,000 clones, 7.5% to 9.5% appearing once. Antigen specificity for these receptors is unknown. The sequencing input was central memory CD4+ T cells from blood. These receptors originate from a man younger than 45 with type 1 diabetes.

This clone was counted a few times. The J gene is TRBJ2-1, the V gene TRBV30; tentatively, D is TRBD2 (7 bases). Germline V CDR1 and CDR2: GTSNPN, SVGIG (reference sequence). V was pared by 1 base and J by 6 bases, with 16 bases between. This CDR3 comprises 15 residues. This chain's CDR3 is CAWSEGGALSNEQFF. The CDR3 bases are TGTGCCTGGAGTGAGGGGGGGGCGTTGAGCAATGAGCAGTTCTTC.

This clone has a handful of counts. This sequence joins TRBV10-3 and TRBJ2-4; 7 bases align to TRBD1. The V gene's germline CDR1 is ENHRY and CDR2 SYGVKD. Germline trimming cut 5 bases from V and 2 bases from J; bases unmatched to any gene: 6. The CDR3 has 15 residues. The CDR3 nucleotides read TGTGCCATCAGTCCGACAGGGACCACCAAAAACATTCAGTACTTC. The encoded protein is CAISPTGTTKNIQYF.

V usage is TRBV4-3 and J usage is TRBJ1-2, with unresolved D. The V gene's germline CDR1 is LGHNA and CDR2 YSLEER. The CDR3 covers 15 residues. V was shortened by 4 bases and J by 3 bases, with 15 bases between the two germline ends. CDR3 sequence: CASSRYGDTDYGYTF. DNA of the CDR3: TGCGCCAGCAGCCGGTACGGTGACACGGACTATGGCTACACCTTC.

This clone occurred a few times. The rearrangement joins TRBV6-5 to TRBJ1-6; D not certain. V lost 0 bases and J 15 bases, leaving 21 bases between the germline ends. CDR1 and CDR2 (germline): MNHEY, SVGAGI. The CDR3 loop spans 16 amino acids. CDR3 region: CASSYSRGPLPMDLHF. The CDR3 DNA reads TGTGCCAGCAGTTACTCCCGCGGGCCACTCCCTATGGACCTCCACTTT.

The chain carries TRBV2 and TRBJ2-3, with D hard to call. Trimming left V 9 bases short and J 6 bases short, with 19 bases between. CDR1 and CDR2 (germline): SNHLY, FYNNEI. This CDR3 comprises 14 residues. The CDR3 reads CASSNPQVKDTQYF. The CDR3 DNA is TGTGCCAGTTCAAACCCCCAGGTGAAGGATACGCAGTATTTT.

This clone was detected only a few times. The V and J genes are TRBV7-9 and TRBJ2-2; unclear D gene. The CDR3 has 15 amino acids. Germline CDR1 and CDR2: SEHNR and FQNEAQ (reference sequence). V was trimmed by 5 bases and J by 2 bases, leaving 12 bases between them. Here the CDR3 reads CASSPGFTNTGELFF. In nucleotides, the CDR3 is TGTGCCAGCAGCCCCGGGTTCACCAACACCGGGGAGCTGTTTTTT.

The genes are TRBV23-1 and TRBJ2-2, with TRBD2 as a possible D gene (7 bases). TRBV23-1 is treated as an ORF (open reading frame) with a function not yet certain. The CDR3 extends over 20 amino acids. Trimming took 7 bases from V and 6 from J, leaving 33 bases between them. The CDR3 DNA is TGCGCCAGCACCCCTCCCCAGAAAGAGTTCACGGGGGGCAAGGCCGGGGAGCTGTTTTTT. Translating it yields CASTPPQKEFTGGKAGELFF.

The chain employs TRBV7-3 and TRBJ2-2, with D possibly matching TRBD2 (5 bases). V lost 5 bases, J lost 4 bases, and 11 bases lay in between. The CDR3 totals 14 residues. Germline V CDR1 and CDR2: SGHTA, FQGTGA. The CDR3 sequence: CASSRGRPTGELFF. DNA of the CDR3: TGTGCCAGCAGCCGTGGGAGACCCACCGGGGAGCTGTTTTTT.

This chain joins TRBV18 and TRBJ2-2; a possible D gene is TRBD1 (6 bases). V was shortened by 6 bases and J by 1 base, with 9 bases between the two germline ends. This CDR3 has 14 residues. The V gene's germline CDR1 is KGHSH and CDR2 LQKENI. The DNA for the CDR3 is TGTGCCAGCTCGCTGACAGGGAACACCGGGGAGCTGTTTTTT. As protein: CASSLTGNTGELFF. The full variable domain, rest sourced from reference TRBV18 and TRBJ2-2, is NAGVMQNPRHLVRRRGQEARLRCSPMKGHSHVYWYRQLPEEGLKFMVYLQKENIIDESGMPKERFSAEFPKEGPSILRIQQVVRGDSAAYFCASSLTGNTGELFFGEGSRLTVL.

This clone has more than one count but fewer than ten. This chain links TRBV30 with TRBJ1-5; D gene uncertain. The CDR3 consists of 13 residues. The ends were cut back, 3 bases at V and 2 bases at J, with 8 bases in the middle. Germline lookup yields CDR1 GTSNPN and CDR2 SVGIG (reference sequence). CDR3: CAWRAGGNQPQHF. CDR3 DNA sequence: TGTGCCTGGAGGGCCGGGGGCAATCAGCCCCAGCATTTT.

The chain combines TRBV5-1 with TRBJ2-1; D is unresolved. V shed 1 base and J shed 5 bases, with 7 bases lying between them. CDR1 and CDR2 (germline): SGHRS, YFSETQ. The CDR3 is 13 amino acids. The CDR3: CASSLLSDNEQFF. As DNA, the CDR3 is TGCGCCAGCAGCTTGCTGTCAGACAATGAGCAGTTCTTC.

The chain employs TRBV27 and TRBJ1-2; 9 positions agree with TRBD1. The germline V gene encodes CDR1 MNHEY and CDR2 SMNVEV (reference sequence). Trimming at V came to 6 bases and at J to 8 bases, leaving 7 bases not matched to a gene. This CDR3 region has 13 residues. For the CDR3, the DNA is TGTGCCAGCAGACAACAGGGGGCGCGGGGCTACACCTTC. This gives the protein CASRQQGARGYTF.

The J gene is TRBJ1-2, the V gene TRBV30; D is ambiguous. Germline lookup yields CDR1 GTSNPN and CDR2 SVGIG (reference sequence). The CDR3 sequence is 12 residues long. Trimming left V 2 bases short and J 8 bases short, with 12 bases between. CDR3 DNA sequence: TGTGCCTGGAGTCAACAGTCAGGAGGCTACACCTTC. This translates into CAWSQQSGGYTF.

This clone was seen a few times. Given a much more abundant clone one base away, this may be a read error. The chain uses TRBV4-2 and TRBJ1-2; 8 positions agree with TRBD1. Germline CDR1 is LGHNA and CDR2 is YNFKEQ. Trimming took 0 bases from V and 5 from J; bases not matched to a gene: 8. This CDR3 spans 16 amino acids. In nucleotides, the CDR3 is TGTGCCAGCAGCCAAGAGGTGATACAGGGGGTGTATGGCTACACCTTC. It is translated as CASSQEVIQGVYGYTF.

The rearrangement uses TRBV7-2 and TRBJ2-5; 8 bases align to TRBD1. Trimming took 1 base from V and 4 from J; bases not matched to a gene: 2. The CDR3 is made up of 14 amino acids. The V gene's germline CDR1 is SGHTA and CDR2 FQGNSA. The DNA of the CDR3 is TGTGCCAGCAGCTTAGGGACAGGGTTAGAGACCCAGTACTTC. Translated, it gives CASSLGTGLETQYF.

This clone was detected a few times. The chain is built from TRBV7-9 and TRBJ1-5; tentatively, D is TRBD1 (5 bases). Looked up from germline, CDR1 is SEHNR and CDR2 is FQNEAQ (reference sequence). With 3 bases removed from V and 2 bases from J, the gap between germline ends came to 14 bases. The CDR3 has 16 amino acids. In DNA, the CDR3 is TGTGCCAGCAGCTTGTGGGCAGGGCAAGGCAATCAGCCCCAGCATTTT. Its protein product is CASSLWAGQGNQPQHF.

The chain links TRBV11-2 to TRBJ1-1; 10 bases are shared with TRBD1. Germline CDR1 reads SGHAT; CDR2 reads FQNNGV. The CDR3 contains 15 residues. V dropped 5 bases and J dropped 2; count of bases not matched to a gene: 5. The CDR3 here is CASSPGDRGNTEAFF. In DNA form, the CDR3 reads TGTGCCAGCAGCCCTGGGGACAGGGGAAACACTGAAGCTTTCTTT.

This clone was observed a handful of times. The rearrangement uses TRBV21-1 and TRBJ2-5; TRBD1 is the table's D call, not checked against the DNA. TRBV21-1 is classified as a pseudogene. The length of the CDR3 is 13 residues. The CDR3 loop is CASSSRGQETQYF. The CDR3 coding sequence is TGTGCCAGCAGCAGCAGGGGGCAAGAGACCCAGTACTTC.

Only a few counts were recorded for this clone. The chain joins TRBV10-3 to TRBJ1-1, with D possibly TRBD1 on 5 matching bases. The germline CDR1 and CDR2 sequences are ENHRY and SYGVKD. This CDR3 is 14 amino acids long. V shed 7 bases and J shed 1 base, with 13 bases lying between them. The CDR3 here is CAITRGHPNTEAFF. The CDR3, as DNA: TGTGCCATCACCCGAGGACACCCGAACACTGAAGCTTTCTTT.

The gene calls are TRBV9 and TRBJ2-4, with TRBD2 identical over 15 bases. Losses at the gene ends were 3 bases for V and 0 bases for J; bases not matched to a gene: 7. CDR1 is SGDLS and CDR2 is YYNGEE in the germline V gene. The CDR3 is 19 residues long. In nucleotides, the CDR3 is TGTGCCAGCAGCGCCGGACTAGCGGGGGGGCCCCTAGCCAAAAACATTCAGTACTTC. Protein product: CASSAGLAGGPLAKNIQYF.

This clone was found a few times. Possible read error: a much larger clone is one base away. Different DNA sequences within this sample yield the same CDR3. This chain links TRBV4-1 with TRBJ2-7; TRBD2 aligns across 9 bases. CDR1 is MGHRA, CDR2 YSYEKL, per germline. This CDR3 has 16 residues. V lost 0 bases, J lost 7 bases, and 10 bases stayed unmatched. The CDR3 region is CASSQDLSGGLREQYF. CDR3 DNA: TGCGCCAGCAGCCAAGATCTCAGCGGGGGGCTGAGAGAGCAGTACTTC.

As DNA, the CDR3 is TGTGCCAGCACCTGGGGAGGCTCAGGCTACACCTTC. Translating gives CASTWGGSGYTF. This chain uses TRBV7-2 with TRBJ1-2; D call uncertain. Germline V gives CDR1 SGHTA, CDR2 FQGNSA. The germline V and J ends were trimmed by 7 bases and 8 bases, with 14 bases remaining between them. The CDR3 has 12 residues.